The source of this TCR beta chain is a study of blood T cell repertoires in COVID-19. TCRdb's table, derived via immunoSEQ multiplex PCR, lists solely in-frame clones and lacks some. The sample holds approximately 300,000 clones, 75% to 90% seen once. Germline CDR1 and CDR2: SEHNR and FQNEAQ (reference sequence). Trimming took off 5 bases at V and 8 bases at J, with 13 bases between the two ends. There are 13 residues in the CDR3. The chain employs TRBV7-9 and TRBJ2-1; D might be TRBD1 (6 bases). This sequence originates from a man aged 18 to 30 with active or convalescent COVID-19. The sequencing sample was made of peripheral blood. CDR3 bases: TGTGCCAGCAGCCCGCACAGGGCCGATGAGCAGTTCTTC. This encodes CASSPHRADEQFF. Based on the CDR3 plus reference TRBV7-9 and TRBJ2-1, the full variable domain is DTGVSQNPRHKITKRGQNVTFRCDPISEHNRLYWYRQTLGQGPEFLTYFQNEAQLEKSRLLSDRFSAERPKGSFSTLEIQRTEQGDSAMYLCASSPHRADEQFFGPGTRLTVL.